The 14 T cell receptor beta chains below all came from one sample that was sequenced in a study of glioma-infiltrating T cells. TCR alpha and beta CDR3 regions were amplified from RNA using iRepertoire nested multiplex PCR. MiXCR, applied by TCRdb to the multiplex PCR reads, yields one record per CDR3 protein. The sample contains under 200,000 distinct CDR3 sequences, approximately 40% of which appear only once. Sequenced: glioma tissue, nonneoplastic brain tissue, or PBMCs (not recorded which). All receptors derive from a human donor with low-grade glioma or glioblastoma, undergoing nonglioma brain surgery, or in good health (not recorded which).

Comment on this clonotype: A much bigger clone sits one base away, suggesting this may be a read error. The chain joins TRBV28 to TRBJ2-7; 10 bases map to TRBD1. Trimming removed 5 bases from V and 1 base from J; junction bases left unmatched: 2. CDR3 length: 14 residues. CDR1 is MDHEN, CDR2 SYDVKM, per germline. CDR3 residues: CASSGTGVSYEQYF. The CDR3 DNA follows: TGTGCCAGCAGTGGGACAGGGGTTTCCTACGAGCAGTACTTC.

In its sample, this clonotype was seen a few times. This chain links TRBV7-9 with TRBJ1-6, with D uncertain. CDR1 and CDR2 (germline): SEHNR, FQNEAQ (reference sequence). CDR3 length: 14 residues. Deletions cut 1 base from V and 7 bases from J, with 8 bases between. The CDR3 nucleotides are TGTGCCAGCAGCTTAGACCGGCGGAATTCACCCCTCCACTTT. The encoded protein is CASSLDRRNSPLHF.

This clonotype was observed a handful of times. The chain has TRBV19 and TRBJ2-3; no firm D call. Germline CDR1 reads LNHDA; CDR2 reads SQIVND (reference sequence). This CDR3 is built from 13 residues. V was cut by 3 bases and J by 3 bases, with 7 bases left in between. CDR3: CASSMVGTDTQYF. The CDR3 DNA follows: TGTGCCAGTAGTATGGTTGGTACAGATACGCAGTATTTT.

This clonotype has a count of ten or more. V and J are TRBV20-1 and TRBJ2-5; D is perhaps TRBD2 (5 bases). The length of the CDR3 is 13 residues. Germline lookup yields CDR1 DFQATT and CDR2 SNEGSKA (reference sequence). V lost 1 base to trimming and J lost 5 bases, with 11 bases between them. The CDR3 DNA follows: TGCAGTGCTAGAGGCAACCCGGGGGAGACCCAGTACTTC. Residues: CSARGNPGETQYF.

The count of this clonotype is one. Relative to the germline gene, one junction end is altered; a read error may explain this. This chain connects TRBV27 to TRBJ1-2; D remains ambiguous. The CDR3 sequence is 13 residues long. From germline, CDR1 is MNHEY and CDR2 SMNVEV (reference sequence). Here the CDR3 reads CASSPYGNYGNNF. CDR3 nucleotides: TGTGCCAGCAGTCCTTACGGCAACTATGGCAACAACTTC.

Comments on this clonotype: This clone may be a read error of a much larger clone one base away. The V and J genes are TRBV15 and TRBJ2-7, with 8 bases that match TRBD2. The ends lost 3 bases at V and 10 bases at J; junction bases unmatched: 14. Per the germline V gene, CDR1 is LNHNV and CDR2 is YYDKDF (reference sequence). CDR3 size: 15 residues. CDR3 residues: CATSSEAGVGFDQYF. For the CDR3, the DNA is TGTGCCACCAGCAGTGAAGCGGGAGTCGGTTTCGATCAGTACTTC. The entire variable domain, with the rest obtained from reference TRBV15 and TRBJ2-7, is as follows: DAMVIQNPRYQVTQFGKPVTLSCSQTLNHNVMYWYQQKSSQAPKLLFHYYDKDFNNEADTPDNFQSRRPNTSFCFLDIRSPGLGDTAMYLCATSSEAGVGFDQYFGPGTRLTVT.

This chain uses TRBV12-3 or TRBV12-4 with TRBJ2-5; 10 bases agree with TRBD2. This CDR3 is 15 amino acids long. V trimming: 5 bases; J trimming: 7 bases; junction bases outside the gene matches: 10. CDR3 nucleotides: TGTGCCAGCAGTGGTGGGACTAGCGAGGGCGGGACCCAGTACTTC. Translation: CASSGGTSEGGTQYF.

This clonotype appeared once. Given a much more abundant clone one base away, this may be a read error. The chain carries TRBV7-7 and TRBJ2-5; the match to TRBD1 covers 10 bases. Germline V gene lookup returns CDR1 SSHAT and CDR2 FNYEAQ (reference sequence). This CDR3 has 16 residues. V dropped 5 bases and J dropped 4; count of bases not matched to a gene: 10. The CDR3 sequence is CASSHRDRGTRETQYF. In DNA form, the CDR3 reads TGTGCCAGCAGCCACCGGGACAGGGGCACGAGAGAGACCCAGTACTTC.

The gene calls are TRBV6-6 and TRBJ2-6; the D is unclear. This CDR3 has 15 residues. The germline CDR1 and CDR2 sequences are MNHNY and SVGAGI (reference sequence). Trimming removed 2 bases at V and 5 bases at J, with 10 bases between. CDR3 protein: CASSYPESRANVLTF. In DNA, the CDR3 is TGTGCCAGCAGTTACCCCGAATCTAGGGCCAACGTCCTGACTTTC.

This chain uses TRBV5-1 with TRBJ2-7; no firm D call. The CDR3 has 12 amino acids. Trimming shortened V by 4 bases and J by 4 bases, and 9 bases separated the two germline ends. Germline values: CDR1 SGHRS, CDR2 YFSETQ. In DNA form, the CDR3 reads TGCGCCAGCAGCATGACGCCATACGAGCAGTACTTC. This encodes CASSMTPYEQYF.

This clonotype was seen ten or more times. The chain joins TRBV20-1 to TRBJ1-2; TRBD1 matches 9 bases. This CDR3 has 12 amino acids. J gave up 6 bases and V 4 bases, and 3 bases lay outside the gene matches. Germline CDR1 reads DFQATT; CDR2 reads SNEGSKA (reference sequence). CDR3 nucleotides: TGCAGTGCTACCGGGACAGGGAATGGCTACACCTTC. It translates to CSATGTGNGYTF.

This clonotype was found many times. This chain joins TRBV6-1 and TRBJ2-3; tentatively, D is TRBD1 (5 bases). The CDR3 runs 13 residues. The germline CDR1 and CDR2 sequences are MNHNS and SASEGT. The V end was cut by 7 bases, the J end by 2 bases, with 10 bases between. The CDR3 spells CASIRQITDTQYF. CDR3 coding DNA: TGTGCCAGCATTCGACAGATCACAGATACGCAGTATTTT.

This clonotype was seen a handful of times. This sequence joins TRBV19 and TRBJ1-2; possible D gene TRBD1, 5 bases. This CDR3 spans 14 amino acids. The V gene lost 6 bases and the J gene lost 2 bases, with 13 bases spanning the gap. Looked up from germline, CDR1 is LNHDA and CDR2 is SQIVND (reference sequence). CDR3 loop: CASSSGPRNYGYTF. CDR3 coding DNA: TGTGCCAGTAGCTCGGGGCCGAGAAACTATGGCTACACCTTC. Full variable domain (rest looked up from reference TRBV19 and TRBJ1-2): DGGITQSPKYLFRKEGQNVTLSCEQNLNHDAMYWYRQDPGQGLRLIYYSQIVNDFQKGDIAEGYSVSREKKESFPLTVTSAQKNPTAFYLCASSSGPRNYGYTFGSGTRLTVV.

The chain joins TRBV2 to TRBJ2-3; 7 positions match TRBD2. The CDR3 length is 15 residues. Trimming took 7 bases from V and 2 from J; bases not matched to a gene: 9. From germline, CDR1 is SNHLY and CDR2 FYNNEI. DNA of the CDR3: TGTGCCAGCACAACCCCTAGCGGATTCACAGATACGCAGTATTTT. Protein product: CASTTPSGFTDTQYF.